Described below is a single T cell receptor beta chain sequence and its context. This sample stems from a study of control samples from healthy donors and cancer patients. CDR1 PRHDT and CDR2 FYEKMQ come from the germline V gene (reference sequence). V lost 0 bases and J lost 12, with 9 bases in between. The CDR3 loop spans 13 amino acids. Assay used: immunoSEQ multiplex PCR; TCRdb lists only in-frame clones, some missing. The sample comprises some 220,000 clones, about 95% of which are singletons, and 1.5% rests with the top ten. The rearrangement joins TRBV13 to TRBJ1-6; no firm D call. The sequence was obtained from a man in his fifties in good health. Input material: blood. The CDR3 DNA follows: TGTGCCAGCAGCTTAGGCGGGCGTGAACCCCTCCACTTT. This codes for CASSLGGREPLHF.